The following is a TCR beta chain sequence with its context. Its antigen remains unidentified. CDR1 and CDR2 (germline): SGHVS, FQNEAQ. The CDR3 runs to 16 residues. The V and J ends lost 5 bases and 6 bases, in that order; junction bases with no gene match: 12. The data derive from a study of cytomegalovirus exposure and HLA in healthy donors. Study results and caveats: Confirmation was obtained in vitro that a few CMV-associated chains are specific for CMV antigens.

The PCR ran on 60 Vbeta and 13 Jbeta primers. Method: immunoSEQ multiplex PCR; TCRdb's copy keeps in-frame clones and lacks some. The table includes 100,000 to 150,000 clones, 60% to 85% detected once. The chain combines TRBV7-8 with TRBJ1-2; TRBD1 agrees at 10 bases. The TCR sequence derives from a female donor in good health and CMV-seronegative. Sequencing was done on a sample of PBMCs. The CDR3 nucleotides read TGTGCCAGCAGCCGGGGGTCGGGACAGGGGTTCAATGGCTACACCTTC. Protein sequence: CASSRGSGQGFNGYTF.